The sequence of this TCR beta chain was determined in a study of identical twins. No donor was unhealthy or non-Caucasian. Whole-study findings and limits: Where beta out-of-frame sequences were concerned, excess twin sharing was weaker. The abundant beta clonotypes from cord blood had fewer insertions, and memory repertoires had none of this.

The sample holds a few counts of this clonotype. As yet, its antigen is unknown. A universal primer binding site was introduced by template switching. The final cDNA contained unique molecular identifiers. Using its own MiXCR run on the 5' RACE reads, TCRdb lists one record per CDR3 protein. Among approximately 220,000 distinct CDR3 sequences listed, around 10% were seen once. Source material: memory (CD45RO+) T cells sorted from blood. The receptor was isolated from a young woman in good health.

The CDR3 DNA sequence: TGTGCCAGCAGCTTGTGGGCAGCCCCCAGCACCGGGGAGCTGTTTTTT. Encoded protein: CASSLWAAPSTGELFF. The V gene is TRBV5-6, the J gene TRBJ2-2; D is uncertain. V lost 1 base, J lost 4 bases, and 14 bases lay in between. Germline V gene sequence: CDR1 SGHDT, CDR2 YYEEEE. This CDR3 region has 16 residues.